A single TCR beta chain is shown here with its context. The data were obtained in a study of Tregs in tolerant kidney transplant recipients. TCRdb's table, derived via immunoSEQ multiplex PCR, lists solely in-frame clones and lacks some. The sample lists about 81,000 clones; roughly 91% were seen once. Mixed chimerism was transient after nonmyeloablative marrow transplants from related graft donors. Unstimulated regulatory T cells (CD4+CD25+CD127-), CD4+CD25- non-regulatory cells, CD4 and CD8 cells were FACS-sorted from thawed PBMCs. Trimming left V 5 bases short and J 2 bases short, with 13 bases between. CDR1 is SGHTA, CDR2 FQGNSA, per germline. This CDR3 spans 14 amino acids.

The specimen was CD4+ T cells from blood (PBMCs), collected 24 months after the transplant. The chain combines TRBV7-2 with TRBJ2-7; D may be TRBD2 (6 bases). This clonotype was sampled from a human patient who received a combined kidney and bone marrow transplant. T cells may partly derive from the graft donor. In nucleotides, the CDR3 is TGTGCCAGCAGCCCTCGACTAGATACCTACGAGCAGTACTTC. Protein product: CASSPRLDTYEQYF.